The sequence of this T cell receptor (beta chain) was determined in a study of identifying expanded T cells in peripheral blood. Study observations and caveats: Approximately 1.2 clones differed between technical replicates, versus around 15 and 18 over time. Clone count variance between approximately two-week samples rose with total template count.

Germline V gene lookup returns CDR1 LNHNV and CDR2 YYDKDF (reference sequence). The CDR3 sequence is 14 residues long. Losses at the gene ends were 6 bases for V and 11 bases for J; bases not matched to a gene: 11. Sequenced by immunoSEQ multiplex PCR; TCRdb stores in-frame clones only, minus some. Of 95,000 to 100,000 clones listed, approximately 90% were seen once; the top ten hold about 18%. No infections or other immune events were documented during collection. Comments on this clone: Antigen unknown.

The sequence was obtained from a person aged 18 to 75 in good health. Sequencing was performed on blood. The chain combines TRBV15 with TRBJ1-3; the match to TRBD1 covers 9 bases. The CDR3 DNA reads TGTGCCACCAGTTTTCTGACAGGGGGACAGCCCATATATTTT. Amino acids: CATSFLTGGQPIYF.